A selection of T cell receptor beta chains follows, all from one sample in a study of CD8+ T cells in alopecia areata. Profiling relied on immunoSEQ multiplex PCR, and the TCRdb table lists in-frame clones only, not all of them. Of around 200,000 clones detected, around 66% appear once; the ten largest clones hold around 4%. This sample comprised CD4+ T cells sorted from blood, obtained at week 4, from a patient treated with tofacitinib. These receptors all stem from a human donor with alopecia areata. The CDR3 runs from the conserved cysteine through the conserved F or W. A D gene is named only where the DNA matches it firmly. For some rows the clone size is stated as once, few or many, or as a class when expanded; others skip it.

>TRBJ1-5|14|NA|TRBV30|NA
CAWSSDNLNQPQHF
TGTGCCTGGAGTTCCGACAATCTTAATCAGCCCCAGCATTTT
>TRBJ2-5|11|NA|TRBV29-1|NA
CSVRGEETQYF
TGCAGCGTTCGGGGTGAAGAGACCCAGTACTTC
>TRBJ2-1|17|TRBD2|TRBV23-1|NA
CASSQPFSGTSYNEQFF
TGCGCCAGCAGTCAGCCTTTTAGCGGGACCTCCTACAATGAGCAGTTCTTC
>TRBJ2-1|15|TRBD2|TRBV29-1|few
CSVSRGSGGLDEQFF
TGCAGCGTTTCCCGGGGTAGCGGGGGGTTGGATGAGCAGTTCTTC
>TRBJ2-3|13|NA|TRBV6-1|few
CATRVLVTDTQYF
TGTGCCACCAGGGTTTTAGTTACAGATACGCAGTATTTT
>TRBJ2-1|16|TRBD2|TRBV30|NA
CAWTPGGKGTYNEQFF
TGTGCCTGGACCCCGGGAGGGAAGGGAACTTACAATGAGCAGTTCTTC
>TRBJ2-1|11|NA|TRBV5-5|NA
CASSLDGSQFF
TGTGCCAGCAGCTTGGACGGATCCCAGTTCTTC
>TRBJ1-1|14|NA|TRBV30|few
CAWTTKGRFTEAFF
TGTGCCTGGACAACAAAGGGTCGTTTCACTGAAGCTTTCTTT
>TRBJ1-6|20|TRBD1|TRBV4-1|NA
CASSPPGGQGPPPYNSPLHF
TGCGCCAGCAGCCCCCCTGGGGGACAGGGGCCTCCCCCCTATAATTCACCCCTCCACTTT
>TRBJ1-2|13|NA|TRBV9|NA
CASSVRGGYGYTF
TGTGCCAGCAGCGTCAGGGGAGGCTATGGCTACACCTTC
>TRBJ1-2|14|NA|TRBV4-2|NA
CASSLEGRSYGYTF
TGTGCCAGCAGCTTGGAGGGACGGAGCTATGGCTACACCTTC
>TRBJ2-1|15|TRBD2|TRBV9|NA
CASSQAGNSYNEQFF
TGTGCCAGCAGCCAAGCGGGGAACTCCTACAATGAGCAGTTCTTC
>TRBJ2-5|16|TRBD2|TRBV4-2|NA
CASSQAAGGHSGTQYF
TGTGCCAGCAGCCAAGCTGCGGGGGGCCACTCAGGGACCCAGTACTTC
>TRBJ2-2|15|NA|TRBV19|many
CASSTVGTGRRELFF
TGTGCCAGTAGTACGGTAGGGACCGGGCGCCGGGAGCTGTTTTTT
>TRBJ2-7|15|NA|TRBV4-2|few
CASSQDLWVTYEQYF
TGTGCCAGCAGCCAAGATCTATGGGTCACCTACGAGCAGTACTTC
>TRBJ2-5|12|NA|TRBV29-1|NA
CSVDYPQETQYF
TGCAGCGTGGACTATCCCCAAGAGACCCAGTACTTC
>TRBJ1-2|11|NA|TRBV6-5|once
CAIRTSYGYTF
TGTGCCATCCGGACATCTTATGGCTACACCTTC
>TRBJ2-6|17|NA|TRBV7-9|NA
CASSPLRLNSGANVLTF
TGTGCCAGCAGCCCGCTGCGCCTGAACTCTGGGGCCAACGTCCTGACTTTC
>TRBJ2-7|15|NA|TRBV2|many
CASRAQDSSSYEQYF
TGTGCCAGCAGAGCCCAGGACAGTAGCTCCTACGAGCAGTACTTC
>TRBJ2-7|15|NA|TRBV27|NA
CASSLRPRGRYEQYF
TGTGCCAGCAGCCTGAGACCCCGGGGGCGGTACGAGCAGTACTTC
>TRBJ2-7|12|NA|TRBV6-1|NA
CASRQVTYEQYF
TGTGCCAGCCGACAGGTGACCTACGAGCAGTACTTC
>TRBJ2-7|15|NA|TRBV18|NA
CASLESIQSSYEQYF
TGTGCCAGCCTCGAAAGTATCCAGAGCTCCTACGAGCAGTACTTC
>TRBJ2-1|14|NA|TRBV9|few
CASSVTGAKGEQFF
TGTGCCAGCAGCGTAACGGGAGCCAAGGGTGAGCAGTTCTTC
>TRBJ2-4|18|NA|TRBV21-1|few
CASSSNGTGRRAKNIQYF
TGTGCCAGCAGCTCGAACGGCACAGGGAGGAGGGCCAAAAACATTCAGTACTTC
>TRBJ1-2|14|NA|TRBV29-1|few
CSVDAGNPNYGYTF
TGCAGCGTTGACGCAGGGAACCCTAACTATGGCTACACCTTC
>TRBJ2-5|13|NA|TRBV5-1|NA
CASSQDSLETQYF
TGCGCCAGCAGCCAGGACAGCTTGGAGACCCAGTACTTC
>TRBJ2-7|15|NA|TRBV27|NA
CASSLSQGSWNEQYF
TGTGCCAGCAGTTTATCGCAGGGTTCATGGAACGAGCAGTACTTC
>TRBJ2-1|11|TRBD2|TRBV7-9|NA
CASTERGEQFF
TGTGCCAGCACCGAGCGGGGTGAGCAGTTCTTC
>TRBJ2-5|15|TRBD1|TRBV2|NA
CASSLGTAFGETQYF
TGTGCCAGCAGTTTAGGGACAGCCTTTGGGGAGACCCAGTACTTC
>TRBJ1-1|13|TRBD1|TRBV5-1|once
CASSRDRDTEAFF
TGCGCCAGCAGTCGGGACAGGGACACTGAAGCTTTCTTT
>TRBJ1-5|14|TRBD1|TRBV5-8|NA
CASREGRGLQPQHF
TGTGCCAGCAGGGAAGGCAGGGGGCTTCAGCCCCAGCATTTT